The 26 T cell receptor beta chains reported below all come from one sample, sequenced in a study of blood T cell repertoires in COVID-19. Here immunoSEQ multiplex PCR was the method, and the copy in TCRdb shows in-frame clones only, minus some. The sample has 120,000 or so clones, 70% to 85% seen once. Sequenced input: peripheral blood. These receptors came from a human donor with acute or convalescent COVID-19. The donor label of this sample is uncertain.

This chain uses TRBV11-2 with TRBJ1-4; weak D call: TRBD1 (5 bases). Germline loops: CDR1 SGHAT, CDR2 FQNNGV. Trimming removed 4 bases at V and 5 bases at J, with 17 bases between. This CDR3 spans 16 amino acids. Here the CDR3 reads CASSYTGGRHNEKLFF. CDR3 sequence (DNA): TGTGCCAGCAGCTATACAGGCGGTCGGCACAATGAAAAACTGTTTTTT.

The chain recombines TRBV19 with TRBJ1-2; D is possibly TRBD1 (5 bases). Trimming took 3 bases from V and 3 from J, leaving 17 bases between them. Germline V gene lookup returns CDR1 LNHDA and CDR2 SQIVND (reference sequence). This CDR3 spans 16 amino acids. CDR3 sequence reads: CASSIRWTQGHYGYTF. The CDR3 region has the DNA TGTGCCAGTAGTATCAGATGGACGCAGGGCCACTATGGCTACACCTTC.

The CDR3 region is CASREDRGYPLHF. The DNA of the CDR3 is TGTGCCAGCAGGGAGGACAGGGGATACCCCCTCCACTTT. The rearrangement joins TRBV6-5 to TRBJ1-6; 9 nucleotides align to TRBD1. Germline V lookup: CDR1 MNHEY, CDR2 SVGAGI. Trimming cost V 6 bases and J 13 bases; bases outside gene matches: 7. The CDR3 runs 13 residues.

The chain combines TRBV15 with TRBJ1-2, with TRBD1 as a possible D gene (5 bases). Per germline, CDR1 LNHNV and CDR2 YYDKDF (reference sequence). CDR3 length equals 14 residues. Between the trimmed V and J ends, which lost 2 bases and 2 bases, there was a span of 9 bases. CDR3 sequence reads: CATSRSRTNYGYTF. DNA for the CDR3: TGTGCCACCAGCAGATCTCGGACAAACTATGGCTACACCTTC.

The CDR3 nucleotides read TGTGCCAGCAGCCCCGACGGGGGACGTGGCTACACCTTC. Translation: CASSPDGGRGYTF. The chain joins TRBV11-2 to TRBJ1-2; TRBD1 might be the D (5 bases). V was cut by 5 bases and J by 7 bases, with 14 bases left in between. The V gene's germline CDR1 is SGHAT and CDR2 FQNNGV. CDR3 size: 13 residues. Drawing the rest from reference TRBV11-2 and TRBJ1-2, the complete variable domain is EAGVAQSPRYKIIEKRQSVAFWCNPISGHATLYWYQQILGQGPKLLIQFQNNGVVDDSQLPKDRFSAERLKGVDSTLKIQPAKLEDSAVYLCASSPDGGRGYTFGSGTRLTVV.

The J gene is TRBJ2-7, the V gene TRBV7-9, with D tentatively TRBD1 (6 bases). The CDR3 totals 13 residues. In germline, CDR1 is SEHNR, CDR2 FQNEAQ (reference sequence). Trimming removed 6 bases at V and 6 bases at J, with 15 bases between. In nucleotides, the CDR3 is TGTGCCAGCAGGGATACAGGGTCGGCCGAGCAGTACTTC. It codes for CASRDTGSAEQYF.

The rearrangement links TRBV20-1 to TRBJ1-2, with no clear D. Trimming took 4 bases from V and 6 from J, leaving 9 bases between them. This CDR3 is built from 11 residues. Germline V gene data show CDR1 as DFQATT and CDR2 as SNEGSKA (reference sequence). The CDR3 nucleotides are TGCAGTGCTAAGACCGGAGATGGCTACACCTTC. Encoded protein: CSAKTGDGYTF.

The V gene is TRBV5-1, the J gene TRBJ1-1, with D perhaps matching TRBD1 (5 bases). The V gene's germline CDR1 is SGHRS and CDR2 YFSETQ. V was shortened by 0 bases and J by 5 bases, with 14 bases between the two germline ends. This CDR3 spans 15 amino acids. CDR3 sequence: CASSLVSGEGTEAFF. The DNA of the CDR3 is TGCGCCAGCAGCTTGGTATCCGGGGAGGGGACTGAAGCTTTCTTT.

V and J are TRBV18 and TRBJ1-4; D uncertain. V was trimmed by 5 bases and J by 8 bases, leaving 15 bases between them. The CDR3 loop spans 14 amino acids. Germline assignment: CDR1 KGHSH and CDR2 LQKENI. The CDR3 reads CASSSRGEEEKLFF. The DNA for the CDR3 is TGTGCCAGCTCATCCCGGGGAGAGGAGGAAAAACTGTTTTTT.

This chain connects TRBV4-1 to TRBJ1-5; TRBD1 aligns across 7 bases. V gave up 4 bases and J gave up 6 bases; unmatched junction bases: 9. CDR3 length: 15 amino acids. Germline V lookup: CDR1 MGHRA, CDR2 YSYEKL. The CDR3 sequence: CASSPRGQAGQPQHF. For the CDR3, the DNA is TGCGCCAGCAGCCCACGTGGACAGGCGGGTCAGCCCCAGCATTTT.

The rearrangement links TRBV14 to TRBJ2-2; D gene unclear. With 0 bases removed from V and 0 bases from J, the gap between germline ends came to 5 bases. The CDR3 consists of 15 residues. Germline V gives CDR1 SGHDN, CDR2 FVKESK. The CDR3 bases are TGTGCCAGCAGCCAAGAGCTAGCGAACACCGGGGAGCTGTTTTTT. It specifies CASSQELANTGELFF.

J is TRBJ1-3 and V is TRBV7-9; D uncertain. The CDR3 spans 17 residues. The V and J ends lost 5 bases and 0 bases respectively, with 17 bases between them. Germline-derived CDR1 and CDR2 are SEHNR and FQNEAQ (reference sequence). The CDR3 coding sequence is TGTGCCAGCAGCACCCCGCGGGAATTACTCTCTGGAAACACCATATATTTT. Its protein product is CASSTPRELLSGNTIYF.

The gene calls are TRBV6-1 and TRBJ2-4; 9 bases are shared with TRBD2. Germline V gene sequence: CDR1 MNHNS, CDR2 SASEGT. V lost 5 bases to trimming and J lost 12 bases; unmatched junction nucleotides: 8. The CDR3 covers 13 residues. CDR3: CASSSSGGIDQYF. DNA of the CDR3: TGTGCCAGCAGTTCGAGCGGGGGGATCGATCAGTACTTC.

CDR3 region: CASSVSEKLFF. In nucleotides, the CDR3 is TGTGCCAGCTCAGTGAGTGAAAAACTGTTTTTT. V usage is TRBV18 and J usage is TRBJ1-4; D remains unclear. Germline-derived CDR1 and CDR2 are KGHSH and LQKENI. The CDR3 consists of 11 residues. Trimming left V 5 bases short and J 7 bases short, with 5 bases between.

The DNA of the CDR3 is TGTGCCAGCAGCTTAGGCCAGTTGAACACTGAAGCTTTCTTT. This codes for CASSLGQLNTEAFF. This sequence joins TRBV7-9 and TRBJ1-1; no firm D call. V was shortened by 1 base and J by 0 bases, with 6 bases between the two germline ends. Per the germline V gene, CDR1 is SEHNR and CDR2 is FQNEAQ (reference sequence). The CDR3 covers 14 residues.

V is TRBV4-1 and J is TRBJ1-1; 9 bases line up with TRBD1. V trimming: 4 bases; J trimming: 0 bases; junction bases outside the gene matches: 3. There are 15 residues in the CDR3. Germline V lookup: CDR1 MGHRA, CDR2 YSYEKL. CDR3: CASSLGTGLNTEAFF. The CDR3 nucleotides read TGCGCCAGCAGCCTAGGGACAGGGTTGAACACTGAAGCTTTCTTT.

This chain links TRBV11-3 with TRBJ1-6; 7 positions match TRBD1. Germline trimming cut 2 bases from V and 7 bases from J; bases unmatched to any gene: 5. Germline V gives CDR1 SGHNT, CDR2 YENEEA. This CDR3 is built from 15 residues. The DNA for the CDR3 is TGTGCCAGCAGCTTAATGACAGGGAGAAATTCACCCCTCCACTTT. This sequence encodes CASSLMTGRNSPLHF. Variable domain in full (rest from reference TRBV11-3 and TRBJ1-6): EAGVVQSPRYKIIEKKQPVAFWCNPISGHNTLYWYLQNLGQGPELLIRYENEEAVDDSQLPKDRFSAERLKGVDSTLKIQPAELGDSAVYLCASSLMTGRNSPLHFGNGTRLTVT.

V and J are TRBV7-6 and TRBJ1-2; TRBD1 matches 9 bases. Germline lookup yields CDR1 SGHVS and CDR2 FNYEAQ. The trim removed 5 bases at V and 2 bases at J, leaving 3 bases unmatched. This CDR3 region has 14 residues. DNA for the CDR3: TGTGCCAGCAGCCCTGACAGGGGGAACTATGGCTACACCTTC. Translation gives CASSPDRGNYGYTF.

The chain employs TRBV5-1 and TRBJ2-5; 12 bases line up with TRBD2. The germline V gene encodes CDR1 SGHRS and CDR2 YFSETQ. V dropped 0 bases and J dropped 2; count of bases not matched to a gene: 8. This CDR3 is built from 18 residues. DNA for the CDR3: TGCGCCAGCAGCTTGGATGCTAGCGGGGGGGCAAGGCAAGAGACCCAGTACTTC. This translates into CASSLDASGGARQETQYF.

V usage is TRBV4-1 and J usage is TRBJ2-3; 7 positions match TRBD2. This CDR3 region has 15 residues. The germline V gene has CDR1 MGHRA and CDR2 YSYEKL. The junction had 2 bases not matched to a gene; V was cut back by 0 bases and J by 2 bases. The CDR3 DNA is TGCGCCAGCAGCCAAGAGGGACTACCCACAGATACGCAGTATTTT. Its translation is CASSQEGLPTDTQYF.

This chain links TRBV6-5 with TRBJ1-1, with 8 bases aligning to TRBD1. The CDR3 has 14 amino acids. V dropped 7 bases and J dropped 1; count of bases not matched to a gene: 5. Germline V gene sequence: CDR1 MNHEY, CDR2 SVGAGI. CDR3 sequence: CASMTGAGNTEAFF. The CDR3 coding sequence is TGTGCCAGCATGACAGGGGCCGGGAACACTGAAGCTTTCTTT.

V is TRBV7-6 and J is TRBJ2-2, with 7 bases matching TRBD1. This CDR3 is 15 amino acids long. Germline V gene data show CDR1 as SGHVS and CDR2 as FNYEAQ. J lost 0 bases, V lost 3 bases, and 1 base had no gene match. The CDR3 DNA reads TGTGCCAGCAGCTTTGACAGGGCGAACACCGGGGAGCTGTTTTTT. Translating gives CASSFDRANTGELFF. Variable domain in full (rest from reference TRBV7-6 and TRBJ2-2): GAGVSQSPRYKVTKRGQDVALRCDPISGHVSLYWYRQALGQGPEFLTYFNYEAQQDKSGLPNDRFSAERPEGSISTLTIQRTEQRDSAMYRCASSFDRANTGELFFGEGSRLTVL.

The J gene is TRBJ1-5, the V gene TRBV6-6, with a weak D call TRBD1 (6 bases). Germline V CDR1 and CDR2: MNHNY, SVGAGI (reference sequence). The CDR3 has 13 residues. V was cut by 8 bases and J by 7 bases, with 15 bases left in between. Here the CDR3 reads CASQQGAGQPQHF. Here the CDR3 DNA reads TGTGCCAGCCAACAGGGAGCCGGACAGCCCCAGCATTTT.

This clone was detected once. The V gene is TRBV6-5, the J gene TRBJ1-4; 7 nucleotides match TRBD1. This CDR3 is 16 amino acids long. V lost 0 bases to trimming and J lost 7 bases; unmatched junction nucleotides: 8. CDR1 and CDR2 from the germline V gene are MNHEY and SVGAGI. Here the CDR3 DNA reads TGTGCCAGCAGTTACTCCCGGACAGGTGGGGGTGAAAAACTGTTTTTT. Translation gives CASSYSRTGGGEKLFF.

CDR3 residues: CASSDQGSNEKLFF. DNA of the CDR3: TGTGCCAGCAGTGACCAGGGGTCAAACGAAAAACTGTTTTTT. This chain joins TRBV2 and TRBJ1-4, with D possibly being TRBD1 (6 bases). Germline CDR1 and CDR2: SNHLY and FYNNEI. Trimming removed 3 bases at V and 8 bases at J, with 13 bases between. The CDR3 spans 14 residues.

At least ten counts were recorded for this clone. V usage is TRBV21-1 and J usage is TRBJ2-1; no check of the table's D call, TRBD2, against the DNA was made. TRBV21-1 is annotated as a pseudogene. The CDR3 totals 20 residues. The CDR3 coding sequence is TGTGCCAGCAGCAACTATCTAGCGGGGCCATTGTGGAGCTCCTACAATGAGCAGTTCTTC. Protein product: CASSNYLAGPLWSSYNEQFF.